These T cell receptor beta chains were read from a single sample in a study of T-cell reconstitution after alpha-beta-depleted transplantation in children. TCRdb fed the PCR reads into MiXCR, producing one record per CDR3 protein. Of around 300,000 distinct CDR3 sequences in the sample, 23% were seen once. The sequencing used PBMCs, mostly from graft donor cells, collected 180 days after TCRalphabeta/CD19-depleted stem cell transplant. The source of these receptors is a male patient aged 10 to 17 who had a stem cell transplant for acute lymphoblastic leukemia, so the T cells may come from the graft donor. Both conserved end residues are part of each CDR3. The D gene is left open where the match is weak. Expanded clones are given a class, and other clones once, few, many or no size at all.

D gene: TRBD2; J gene: TRBJ2-3; CDR3 length: 16; V gene: TRBV11-2; clone size: NA; CDR3 DNA: TGTGCCAGCAGCCCCTATAGCGGGACTAGCACAGATACGCAGTATTTT; CDR3 protein: CASSPYSGTSTDTQYF
D gene: TRBD2; J gene: TRBJ2-3; CDR3 length: 16; V gene: TRBV7-2; clone size: NA; CDR3 DNA: TGTGCCAGCAGCTTAGGCGTCCTAGCGGGATTGGATACGCAGTATTTT; CDR3 protein: CASSLGVLAGLDTQYF
D gene: TRBD2; J gene: TRBJ2-5; CDR3 length: 18; V gene: TRBV7-8; clone size: NA; CDR3 DNA: TGTGCCAGCAGCCTCGGGACTAGCGGGAGGGAGAAGGGGGAGACCCAGTACTTC; CDR3 protein: CASSLGTSGREKGETQYF
D gene: NA; J gene: TRBJ2-7; CDR3 length: 13; V gene: TRBV4-1; clone size: NA; CDR3 DNA: TGCGCCAGCAGCCAACGGGGGCTCTACGAGCAGTACTTC; CDR3 protein: CASSQRGLYEQYF
D gene: NA; J gene: TRBJ1-1; CDR3 length: 15; V gene: TRBV5-1; clone size: NA; CDR3 DNA: TGCGCCAGCAGCTTGGCCTGGGCTGGGGACACTGAAGCTTTCTTT; CDR3 protein: CASSLAWAGDTEAFF
D gene: NA; J gene: TRBJ1-4; CDR3 length: 15; V gene: TRBV7-8; clone size: NA; CDR3 DNA: TGTGCCAGCAGCCTTCCGTCCGACCTAAATGAAAAACTGTTTTTT; CDR3 protein: CASSLPSDLNEKLFF
D gene: NA; J gene: TRBJ2-7; CDR3 length: 15; V gene: TRBV5-1; clone size: NA; CDR3 DNA: TGCGCCAGCAGCCCCCGAAGGGGACCGTCTTACGAGCAGTACTTC; CDR3 protein: CASSPRRGPSYEQYF
D gene: NA; J gene: TRBJ2-5; CDR3 length: 13; V gene: TRBV7-8; clone size: few; CDR3 DNA: TGTGCCAGCAGGAAAAGTGGGAGAGAGACCCAGTACTTC; CDR3 protein: CASRKSGRETQYF
D gene: TRBD1; J gene: TRBJ1-2; CDR3 length: 17; V gene: TRBV3-1; clone size: few; CDR3 DNA: TGTGCCAGCAGCCAGTCCCTGGACAGGACTGCTAACTATGGCTACACCTTC; CDR3 protein: CASSQSLDRTANYGYTF
D gene: NA; J gene: TRBJ2-7; CDR3 length: 14; V gene: TRBV27; clone size: NA; CDR3 DNA: TGTGCCAGCAGAGATCAGGGTTTCTCCTACGAGCAGTACTTC; CDR3 protein: CASRDQGFSYEQYF
D gene: TRBD2; J gene: TRBJ2-2; CDR3 length: 18; V gene: TRBV29-1; clone size: NA; CDR3 DNA: TGCAGCGGGACCCTGCTAGCGGGAGGGCCAATCGGCACCGGGGAGCTGTTTTTT; CDR3 protein: CSGTLLAGGPIGTGELFF
D gene: NA; J gene: TRBJ2-1; CDR3 length: 16; V gene: TRBV5-2; clone size: NA; CDR3 DNA: TGTGCCAGCAACTTTGAGAGCGGGAGTTCCTACAATGAGCAGTTCTTC; CDR3 protein: CASNFESGSSYNEQFF
D gene: TRBD2; J gene: TRBJ2-2; CDR3 length: 16; V gene: TRBV7-9; clone size: few; CDR3 DNA: TGTGCCAGCAGGACACTAGCGGGAGTACTCGCCGGGGAGCTGTTTTTT; CDR3 protein: CASRTLAGVLAGELFF
D gene: NA; J gene: TRBJ2-1; CDR3 length: 18; V gene: TRBV20-1; clone size: NA; CDR3 DNA: TGCAGTGCTAGAGATAAGGCCCAGCGGACAAGGGTAGGTGGGGAGCAGTTCTTC; CDR3 protein: CSARDKAQRTRVGGEQFF